Included here is one TCR beta chain sequence, with context. Its antigen is unknown. Base quality data are lacking; no much larger clone is found one base away. The donors were included in the validation cohort of roughly 130 subjects, a group kept apart from the approximately 670-subject first cohort. Receptors were amplified or captured by the immunoSEQ multiplex PCR assay. The authors' analysis ran thus. To diagnose cytomegalovirus status from the catalog of TCR beta chain sequences, a statistical classification framework was built. Drawn from immuneACCESS, this table holds only the in-frame rearrangements with V and J called that TCRdb kept. Clones are partly lost; checked studies trace under half to an unresolved V gene and leave the rest unexplained. From that table come the V and J calls and clone size; the DNA was used to work out D and trimming. This sample holds approximately 140,000 clones; approximately 87% were observed only once. The ten largest clones capture less than 3.5% of the sample.

The source of the sample is a study of cytomegalovirus exposure and HLA in healthy donors (dated by TCRdb to about 2017). Regarding the study in general: According to a later analysis, one platform produced both the roughly 130 validation repertoires and the 720 or so repertoires of the first cohort. The study combined high-throughput TCR immunosequencing, statistical association of individual TCRs with disease status, and machine learning to predict cytomegalovirus infection status. The study aimed to test whether signatures of past pathogen exposure could be identified by cataloging public T cell receptors. A separate validation cohort of 100 to 150 different subjects was used in addition to the roughly 700-subject first cohort.

CDR1 MGHRA and CDR2 YSYEKL were looked up in the germline V gene. V is clipped by 4 bases and J by 1 base, and the sequence between their germline boundaries is 16 bases long. From cysteine to phenylalanine, the CDR3 is 17 amino acids long. The read is trimmed to its CDR3 DNA, 51 bases read in frame from base 1. Broader findings and caveats from the paper: Across donors, most TCR sequences were observed very rarely, whereas some public TCRs were present in many individuals. A few of the identified cytomegalovirus-associated TCR beta chains were confirmed in vitro to be specific for cytomegalovirus antigens. Subsequent analysis determined that TCRs grouped into clusters in the first cohort also showed a tendency toward co-occurrence across the 120 validation repertoires, and 85% to 95% of cluster scores exceeded 0. A later analysis lacked HLA typing for the validation cohort, so it scored co-occurrence in that cohort across all 110 or so repertoires. According to the authors, the approach could potentially be generalized to other disease states and immunological phenotypes. In the study, some 180 TCR beta chains were listed as associated with cytomegalovirus. In both the original and validation cohorts, the classifier was reported to diagnose cytomegalovirus status with high specificity and sensitivity.

The material sequenced was PBMCs. The TCR was taken from a man aged 18 to 29 in good health and CMV-seronegative. The V and J genes are TRBV4-1 and TRBJ1-4; the D gene lacks a confident call. The DNA sequence is TGCGCCAGCAGCCTATTCGCTAGGCATCAAACTAATGAAAAACTGTTTTTT. The encoded protein is CASSLFARHQTNEKLFF.